The T cell receptor (beta chain) under discussion was sequenced for a study of beta chain features in type 1 diabetes. General study findings and limits: At VDJ recombination sites, type 1 diabetes patients had fewer insertions and more deleted nucleotides. Compared with healthy donors, patients appeared to share more similar naive, central memory and regulatory TCRB repertoires.

Each population that was sorted was more than 98% pure. The germline V gene encodes CDR1 GTSNPN and CDR2 SVGIG (reference sequence). The junction had 5 bases not matched to a gene; V was cut back by 5 bases and J by 6 bases. The CDR3 runs 13 residues. Regarding this clone: Its specificity is unknown.

Isolated RNA was reverse transcribed in full, so expressed TCRB transcripts were sequenced. TCRdb's table, derived via immunoSEQ multiplex PCR, lists solely in-frame clones and lacks some. The table lists nearly 250,000 clones, around 68% of them singletons. The sequence was obtained from a man between 25 and 39 years old in good health. This sequence joins TRBV30 and TRBJ1-5, with 9 bases identical to TRBD1. Sequencing was performed on naive CD4+ T cells from blood. Here the CDR3 DNA reads TGTGCCTGGGGGACAGGGAAGAGTCAGCCCCAGCATTTT. Residues: CAWGTGKSQPQHF.